The present TCR beta chain was sequenced within a study of CXCR3-negative and CXCR3-positive naive CD8 T cells. Findings and limits, study-wide: Similar TRBV-TRBJ usage was seen in naive cells (both CXCR3-negative and CXCR3-positive), but memory cells differed. CXCR3-positive naive cells carried more hydrophobic TRB CDR3s than CXCR3-negative ones.

A note on this clonotype: Its matching antigen is unknown.

All CD8+ T cell subsets were sorted in triplicate at fewer than 350,000 cells each. Cells that were CD45RO-CCR7+CD27+CD95- constituted naive CD8+ T cells. The authors prepared UMI-labeled TRB cDNA libraries by 5' RACE. No DNA is given; TCRdb re-called the 5' RACE reads and lists each CDR3 protein once. The sample is made up of 80,000 to 95,000 distinct CDR3 sequences, and the top ten hold roughly 1.6% of it. CDR1 is SQVTM, CDR2 ANQGSEA, per germline. The CDR3 length is 12 residues. Sample: naive CXCR3- CD8+ T cells from blood. The sample's subset: CD45RO-CCR7+CD27+CD95- naive CD8+ T cells lacking CXCR3 (TNR3-). V is TRBV29-1 and J is TRBJ1-1. The clonotype was recovered from a human donor in good health. Some clones in this sample may be carry-over from other donors' samples. The CDR3 sequence is CSVDSMNTEAFF.